This TCR beta chain was profiled in a study of blood T cell repertoires in COVID-19. This table comes from immunoSEQ multiplex PCR, and its TCRdb copy is limited to in-frame clones, with some not included. The sample has a few hundred thousand clones, about 84% seen once. The CDR3 has 12 amino acids. The V gene's germline CDR1 is MDHEN and CDR2 SYDVKM. Between the trimmed V and J ends, which lost 4 bases and 5 bases, there was a span of 9 bases. This sequence was found in a woman between 50 and 59 years old with acute or convalescent COVID-19. The chain carries TRBV28 and TRBJ2-7, with D unresolved. Sequenced material: peripheral blood. DNA of the CDR3: TGTGCCAGCAGTTCCAGTATCAACGAGCAGTACTTC. It translates to CASSSSINEQYF.